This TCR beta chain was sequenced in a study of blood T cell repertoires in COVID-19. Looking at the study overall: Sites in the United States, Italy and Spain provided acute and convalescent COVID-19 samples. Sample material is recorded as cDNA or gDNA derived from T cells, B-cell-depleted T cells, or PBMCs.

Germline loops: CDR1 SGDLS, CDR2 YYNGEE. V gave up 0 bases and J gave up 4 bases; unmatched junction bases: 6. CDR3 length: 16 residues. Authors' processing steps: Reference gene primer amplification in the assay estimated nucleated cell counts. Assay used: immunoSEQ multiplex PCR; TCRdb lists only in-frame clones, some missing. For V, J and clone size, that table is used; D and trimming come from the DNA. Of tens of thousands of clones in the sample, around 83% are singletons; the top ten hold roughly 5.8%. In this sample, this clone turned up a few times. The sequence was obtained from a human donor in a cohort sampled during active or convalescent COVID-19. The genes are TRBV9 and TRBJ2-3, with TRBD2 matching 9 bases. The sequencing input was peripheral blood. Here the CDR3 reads CASSVASGGMADTQYF. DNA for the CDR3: TGTGCCAGCAGCGTAGCAAGCGGGGGGATGGCAGATACGCAGTATTTT.